This TCR beta chain was retrieved from a study of blood T cell repertoires in COVID-19. Turning to the study itself: Acute and convalescent COVID-19 samples came from the United States, Italy and Spain. Sample material is recorded as cDNA or gDNA derived from T cells, B-cell-depleted T cells, or PBMCs.

In the original processing: Amplification from reference gene primers served as the basis for estimated nucleated cell counts. Generated by immunoSEQ multiplex PCR, the TCRdb table keeps only in-frame clones and is missing some. Clone size and the V and J calls come from that table; the DNA yielded D and trimming. The sample holds approximately 27,000 clones; roughly 89% are singletons and the top ten take roughly half. With 7 bases clipped from V and 0 bases from J, the junction kept 9 bases outside the gene matches. Germline lookup yields CDR1 MNHEY and CDR2 SVGAGI. CDR3 size: 15 residues. Sequences were obtained from peripheral blood. The chain is built from TRBV6-5 and TRBJ2-7; 7 nucleotides match TRBD1. The clonotype comes from a human donor with acute or convalescent COVID-19. The donor label of this sample is uncertain. CDR3 in DNA: TGTGCCAGCACCGAATACAGGGGCCTCTCCTACGAGCAGTACTTC. As protein: CASTEYRGLSYEQYF.